This T cell receptor (beta chain) is from a study of vaccination and CD4 T cells after COVID-19. Turning to the study itself: Taking of post-vaccine samples occurred a median approximately 72 days after dose two (range 14 to 241). Stimuli were overlapping spike peptide pools of SARS-CoV-2 and three common cold coronaviruses (HCoV-NL63, HCoV-OC43, HCoV-229E).

Concerning this clonotype: Its specificity is not known.

The Oncomine TCR Beta short-read assay sequenced DNA from cultured CD4+ T cells. TCRdb analysed the PCR reads with MiXCR anew, one entry per CDR3 protein. The table includes approximately 15,000 distinct CDR3 sequences, 50% to 60% detected once. Indicated treatment: approximately nine-day PBMC culture with coronavirus spike peptide pools or control peptides (ViraFEST assay). The authors isolated CD4+ T cells by negative selection after roughly eleven days of culture. The germline CDR1 and CDR2 sequences are SGHRS and YFSETQ. This CDR3 contains 12 residues. V was shortened by 6 bases and J by 2 bases, with 8 bases between the two germline ends.

This TCR was sampled from a human donor who had recovered from COVID-19. Material: CD4+ T cells from blood, cultured in vitro, obtained before SARS-CoV-2 vaccination. The chain uses TRBV5-1 and TRBJ1-2; D is unresolved. CDR3 protein: CASKEGNYGYTF. As DNA, the CDR3 is TGCGCCAGCAAGGAGGGAAACTATGGCTACACCTTC.